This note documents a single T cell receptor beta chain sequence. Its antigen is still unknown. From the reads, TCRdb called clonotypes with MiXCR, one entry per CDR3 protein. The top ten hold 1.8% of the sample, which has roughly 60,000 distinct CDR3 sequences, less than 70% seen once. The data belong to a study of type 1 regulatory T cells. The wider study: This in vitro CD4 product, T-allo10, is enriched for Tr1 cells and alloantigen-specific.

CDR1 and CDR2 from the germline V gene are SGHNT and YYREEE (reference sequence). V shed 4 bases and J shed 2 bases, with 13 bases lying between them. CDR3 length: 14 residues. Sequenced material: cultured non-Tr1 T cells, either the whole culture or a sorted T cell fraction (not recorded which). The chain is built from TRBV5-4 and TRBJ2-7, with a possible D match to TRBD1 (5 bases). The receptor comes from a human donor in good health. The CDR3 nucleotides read TGTGCCAGCAGCCCTAGACAGAAAACCTACGAGCAGTACTTC. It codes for CASSPRQKTYEQYF.